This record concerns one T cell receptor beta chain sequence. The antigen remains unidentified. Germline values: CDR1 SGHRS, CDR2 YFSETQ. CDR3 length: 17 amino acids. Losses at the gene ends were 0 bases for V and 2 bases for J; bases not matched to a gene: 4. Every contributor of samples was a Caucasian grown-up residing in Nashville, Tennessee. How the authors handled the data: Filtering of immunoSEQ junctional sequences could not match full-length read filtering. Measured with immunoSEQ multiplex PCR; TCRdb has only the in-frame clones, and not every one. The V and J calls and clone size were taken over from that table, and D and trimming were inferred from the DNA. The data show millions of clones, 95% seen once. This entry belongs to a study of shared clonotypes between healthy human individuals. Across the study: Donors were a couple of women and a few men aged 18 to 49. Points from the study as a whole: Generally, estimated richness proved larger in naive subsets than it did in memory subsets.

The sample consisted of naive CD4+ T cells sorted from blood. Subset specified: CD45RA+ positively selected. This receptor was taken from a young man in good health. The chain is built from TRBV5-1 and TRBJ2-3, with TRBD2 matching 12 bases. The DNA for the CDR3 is TGCGCCAGCAGCTTGGATACTAGCGGGAGGCCCACAGATACGCAGTATTTT. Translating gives CASSLDTSGRPTDTQYF.